A selection of T cell receptor beta chains follows, all from one sample in a study of shared clonotypes between healthy human individuals. Profiled with immunoSEQ multiplex PCR; TCRdb holds only in-frame clones, not every one. The sample lists roughly 2,300,000 clones; around 92% were seen once. The sample taken for sequencing was naive CD4+ T cells from PBMCs. The receptors here all came from a man aged 18 to 35 in good health. Some clones in this sample may be carry-over from other donors' samples. CDR3s include the opening cysteine and the closing phenylalanine or tryptophan. Fields, in order: J gene, clone size, D gene, V gene, CDR3 DNA, CDR3 protein. D genes are given only for firm matches. A row's size may be missing; if present it is once, few, many or a size class.

J: TRBJ2-5
size: once
D: NA
V: TRBV28
DNA: TGTGCCAGCAGTATAGGGGGGGCCGACGGTGAGACCCAGTACTTC
CDR3: CASSIGGADGETQYF

J: TRBJ1-4
size: NA
D: NA
V: TRBV5-1
DNA: TGCGCCAGCAGCCCCGACCCTTCGGGGGGAAACGACGAAAAACTGTTTTTT
CDR3: CASSPDPSGGNDEKLFF

J: TRBJ2-5
size: NA
D: NA
V: TRBV10-3
DNA: TGTGCCATCAGTGAGACCCCCCAAGGGACCCAGTACTTC
CDR3: CAISETPQGTQYF

J: TRBJ2-3
size: few
D: NA
V: TRBV11-3
DNA: TGTGCCAGCAGCTCGTACTTAACGGGGCCTACGCAGTATTTT
CDR3: CASSSYLTGPTQYF

J: TRBJ1-1
size: NA
D: TRBD1
V: TRBV18
DNA: TGTGCCAGCTCACGATCCGGGACAGCATTCATGGAAGCTTTCTTT
CDR3: CASSRSGTAFMEAFF

J: TRBJ2-5
size: NA
D: NA
V: TRBV30
DNA: TGTGCCTGGAGTGTACAAAACCAAGAGACCCAGTACTTC
CDR3: CAWSVQNQETQYF

J: TRBJ2-2
size: NA
D: NA
V: TRBV6-1
DNA: TGTGCCAGCAGTGAAAACATTCCCGGGGAGCTGTTTTTT
CDR3: CASSENIPGELFF

J: TRBJ2-7
size: NA
D: NA
V: TRBV28
DNA: TGTGCCAGCAGTTTGGCTGGGGGGTTCTCCTACGAGCAGTACTTC
CDR3: CASSLAGGFSYEQYF

J: TRBJ2-7
size: once
D: TRBD2
V: TRBV7-2
DNA: TGTGCCAGCAGCTTGGGCTCTAGCGGGAGTCACGAGCAGTACTTC
CDR3: CASSLGSSGSHEQYF

J: TRBJ2-2
size: NA
D: TRBD2
V: TRBV27
DNA: TGTGCCAGCAGTTTTCTGGGCAATCGGGAGGACACCGGGGAGCTGTTTTTT
CDR3: CASSFLGNREDTGELFF

J: TRBJ2-2
size: NA
D: TRBD2
V: TRBV7-9
DNA: TGTGCCAGCAGCTCCGTAGGGACTAAGGGCACCGGGGAGCTGTTTTTT
CDR3: CASSSVGTKGTGELFF

J: TRBJ1-5
size: NA
D: NA
V: TRBV7-2
DNA: TGTGCCAGCAGCTTAGGGGCAGGACGCAATCAGCCCCAGCATTTT
CDR3: CASSLGAGRNQPQHF

J: TRBJ2-7
size: NA
D: TRBD1
V: TRBV28
DNA: TGTGCCAGCAGTTTTAGGCCAGGGGGCATCGCCTACGAGCAGTACTTC
CDR3: CASSFRPGGIAYEQYF

J: TRBJ2-3
size: NA
D: NA
V: TRBV19
DNA: TGTGCCAGTAGTATCAGCGCTGGTACGCAGTATTTT
CDR3: CASSISAGTQYF

J: TRBJ1-4
size: NA
D: TRBD1
V: TRBV28
DNA: TGTGCCAGCAGACGACAGGGTTCGGGGGATGAAAAACTGTTTTTT
CDR3: CASRRQGSGDEKLFF

J: TRBJ2-7
size: few
D: NA
V: TRBV28
DNA: TGTGCCAGCAGTTTAAACCCCTACGAGCAGTACTTC
CDR3: CASSLNPYEQYF

J: TRBJ2-7
size: once
D: NA
V: TRBV6-6
DNA: TGTGCCGCAGGGGGGGACGCCTACGAGCAGTACTTC
CDR3: CAAGGDAYEQYF

J: TRBJ2-1
size: NA
D: NA
V: TRBV29-1
DNA: TGCAGCGTTGTACGCGGATCCTACAATGAGCAGTTCTTC
CDR3: CSVVRGSYNEQFF

J: TRBJ2-1
size: NA
D: NA
V: TRBV10-1
DNA: TGCGCCAGCAGTGAGCTTCAGGGCCACGATGAGCAGTTCTTC
CDR3: CASSELQGHDEQFF

J: TRBJ1-1
size: NA
D: NA
V: TRBV27
DNA: TGTGCCAGCAGTTTCAAACCTGTTGGTGAAGCTTTCTTT
CDR3: CASSFKPVGEAFF

J: TRBJ1-4
size: NA
D: TRBD1
V: TRBV5-1
DNA: TGCGCCAGCAGCTGGACCGGGACAGGGGGAGGTGAAAAACTGTTTTTT
CDR3: CASSWTGTGGGEKLFF

J: TRBJ2-1
size: NA
D: TRBD1
V: TRBV18
DNA: TGTGCCAGCTCACCAACACAGGGGCTCTCCTACAATGAGCAGTTCTTC
CDR3: CASSPTQGLSYNEQFF

J: TRBJ2-1
size: NA
D: TRBD2
V: TRBV7-2
DNA: TGTGCCAGCAGCTTAGGACTAGCGGGCTGGGATGAGCAGTTCTTC
CDR3: CASSLGLAGWDEQFF

J: TRBJ2-5
size: NA
D: NA
V: TRBV28
DNA: TGTGCCAGCGCGGCAGCCCAAGAGACCCAGTACTTC
CDR3: CASAAAQETQYF

J: TRBJ2-7
size: NA
D: NA
V: TRBV5-6
DNA: TGTGCCAGCAGCTCGGACGGACCGGATCAGTACGAGCAGTACTTC
CDR3: CASSSDGPDQYEQYF

J: TRBJ1-2
size: NA
D: NA
V: TRBV6-5
DNA: TGTGCCAGCAGTTACTCTCAGGGGACCTATGGCTACACCTTC
CDR3: CASSYSQGTYGYTF

J: TRBJ2-2
size: once
D: NA
V: TRBV6-5
DNA: TGTGCCAGCAGTTCGATAGGCCGGGAGGAGCTGTTTTTT
CDR3: CASSSIGREELFF

J: TRBJ1-5
size: NA
D: NA
V: TRBV18
DNA: TGTGCCAGCTCAGGACAGAGCAATCAGCCCCAGCATTTT
CDR3: CASSGQSNQPQHF

J: TRBJ1-3
size: NA
D: NA
V: TRBV21-1
DNA: TGTGCCAGCAGCAAAGCGCTTCCTTACCTCTCTGGAAACACCATATATTTT
CDR3: CASSKALPYLSGNTIYF

J: TRBJ2-3
size: NA
D: TRBD2
V: TRBV29-1
DNA: TGCAGCGTTATACTAGCGCCTAGCACAGATACGCAGTATTTT
CDR3: CSVILAPSTDTQYF

J: TRBJ2-4
size: NA
D: NA
V: TRBV19
DNA: TGTGCCAGTAGTATAGGGCCGGGCGCGGAAGCCAAAAACATTCAGTACTTC
CDR3: CASSIGPGAEAKNIQYF

J: TRBJ1-1
size: NA
D: TRBD1
V: TRBV15
DNA: TGTGCCACCAGCCTAACAGGGGGGATGAACACTGAAGCTTTCTTT
CDR3: CATSLTGGMNTEAFF

J: TRBJ2-6
size: NA
D: NA
V: TRBV5-6
DNA: TGTGCCAGCAGCTTGCGCAGAGGGGCTGGGGCCAACGTCCTGACTTTC
CDR3: CASSLRRGAGANVLTF

J: TRBJ2-7
size: NA
D: TRBD2
V: TRBV4-1
DNA: TGCGCCAGCAGCCCCGGGGGGGGCTTCTACGAGCAGTACTTC
CDR3: CASSPGGGFYEQYF

J: TRBJ1-1
size: NA
D: NA
V: TRBV5-1
DNA: TGCGCCAGCAGCTTGGGGGGTGAAGCTTTCTTT
CDR3: CASSLGGEAFF

J: TRBJ1-2
size: NA
D: NA
V: TRBV5-1
DNA: TGCGCCAGCAGCCAGGACGGATACTATGGCTACACCTTC
CDR3: CASSQDGYYGYTF

J: TRBJ2-7
size: NA
D: NA
V: TRBV7-2
DNA: TGTGCCAGCAGCTCGACGGGAGAGCAGTACTTC
CDR3: CASSSTGEQYF

J: TRBJ1-5
size: NA
D: NA
V: TRBV11-2
DNA: TGTGCCAGCAGCGCCGGGGTGATGGGGTACAATCAGCCCCAGCATTTT
CDR3: CASSAGVMGYNQPQHF

J: TRBJ2-4
size: NA
D: NA
V: TRBV6-6
DNA: TGTGCCAGCAGTACCTCGGGGGCCGCCAAAAACATTCAGTACTTC
CDR3: CASSTSGAAKNIQYF

J: TRBJ2-5
size: NA
D: NA
V: TRBV19
DNA: TGTGCCAGTACCTCGACATGGGGCCAAGAGACCCAGTACTTC
CDR3: CASTSTWGQETQYF

J: TRBJ2-6
size: NA
D: NA
V: TRBV5-8
DNA: TGTGCCAGCAGTCTCGTGAGGGCCAACGTCCTGACTTTC
CDR3: CASSLVRANVLTF

J: TRBJ2-1
size: NA
D: NA
V: TRBV10-2
DNA: TGCGCCAGCAGCCCTAGCTCCTACAATGAGCAGTTCTTC
CDR3: CASSPSSYNEQFF

J: TRBJ2-1
size: NA
D: TRBD1
V: TRBV7-6
DNA: TGTGCCAGCAGACCCGCGACAGGGCAGCCCCCGGGCAATGAGCAGTTCTTC
CDR3: CASRPATGQPPGNEQFF

J: TRBJ1-1
size: NA
D: NA
V: TRBV7-8
DNA: TGTGCCAGCAGCTTAGTCAACGGCCGCTTGAACACTGAAGCTTTCTTT
CDR3: CASSLVNGRLNTEAFF

J: TRBJ2-6
size: once
D: NA
V: TRBV30
DNA: TGTGCCTGGAGTAGGAGATCTGGGGCCAACGTCCTGACTTTC
CDR3: CAWSRRSGANVLTF

J: TRBJ1-1
size: NA
D: NA
V: TRBV5-5
DNA: TGTGCCAGCAGCTCACAGGGAGTGAACACTGAAGCTTTCTTT
CDR3: CASSSQGVNTEAFF

J: TRBJ2-3
size: NA
D: TRBD1
V: TRBV11-2
DNA: TGTGCCAGCAGCTTAGTACTCCGGGACAGGGGGGCAGATACGCAGTATTTT
CDR3: CASSLVLRDRGADTQYF

J: TRBJ2-1
size: once
D: TRBD2
V: TRBV9
DNA: TGTGCCAGCAGCGTAGGGGGCGGGAGCTCCTACAATGAGCAGTTCTTC
CDR3: CASSVGGGSSYNEQFF